This T cell receptor (beta chain) came from a study of cytomegalovirus exposure and HLA in healthy donors. V was pared by 3 bases and J by 5 bases, with 13 bases of the junction left unmatched. This CDR3 comprises 16 residues. Germline V CDR1 and CDR2: SNHLY, FYNNEI. This clone has a handful of counts. Generated by immunoSEQ multiplex PCR, the TCRdb table keeps only in-frame clones and is missing some. Found here are some 170,000 clones, around 87% of them singletons; the top ten hold more than 1.2%. The chain combines TRBV2 with TRBJ2-7; 7 positions agree with TRBD1. The clonotype was recovered from a woman aged 25 to 39 in good health and CMV-seronegative. The sample consisted of PBMCs. The CDR3 region is CASSDQTGLWMDEQYF. CDR3 nucleotides: TGTGCCAGCAGTGATCAGACAGGGTTGTGGATGGACGAGCAGTACTTC. The full variable domain, its missing parts supplied by reference TRBV2 and TRBJ2-7, is EPEVTQTPSHQVTQMGQEVILRCVPISNHLYFYWYRQILGQKVEFLVSFYNNEISEKSEIFDDQFSVERPDGSNFTLKIRSTKLEDSAMYFCASSDQTGLWMDEQYFGPGTRLTVT.